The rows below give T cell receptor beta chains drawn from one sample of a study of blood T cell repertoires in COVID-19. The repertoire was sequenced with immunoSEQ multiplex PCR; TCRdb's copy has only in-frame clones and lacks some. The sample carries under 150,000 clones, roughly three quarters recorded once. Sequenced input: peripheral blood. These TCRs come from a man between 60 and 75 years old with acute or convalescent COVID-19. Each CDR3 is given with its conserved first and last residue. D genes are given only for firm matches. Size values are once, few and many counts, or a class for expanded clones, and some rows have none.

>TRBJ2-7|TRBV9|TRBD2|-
TGTGCCAGCAGCGGAGGACTAGCGGTATCCTACGAGCAGTACTTC
CASSGGLAVSYEQYF
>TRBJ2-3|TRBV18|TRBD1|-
TGTGCCAGCTCACCTCGACAGGGGACATTTAGCACAGATACGCAGTATTTT
CASSPRQGTFSTDTQYF
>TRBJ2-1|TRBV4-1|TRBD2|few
TGCGCCAGCGCGCAAAGGGGGAGCGGGGGGTACAATGAGCAGTTCTTC
CASAQRGSGGYNEQFF
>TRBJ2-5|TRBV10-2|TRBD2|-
TGCGCCAGCAAGGGGACTAGCGGGACAGAGACCCAGTACTTC
CASKGTSGTETQYF
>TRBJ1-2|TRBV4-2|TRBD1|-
TGTGCCAGCAGCCAAGGGGGACAGGATTTAAACTATGGCTACACCTTC
CASSQGGQDLNYGYTF
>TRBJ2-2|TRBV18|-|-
TGTGCCAGCTCGACCGTGGACAGGAGGGTCACCGGGGAGCTGTTTTTT
CASSTVDRRVTGELFF
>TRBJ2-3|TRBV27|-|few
TGTGCCAGCAGTTTAGGGGCGTATAGCACAGATACGCAGTATTTT
CASSLGAYSTDTQYF
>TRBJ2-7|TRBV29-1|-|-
TGCAGCGTTGTACAGGACCCCTACGAGCAGTACTTC
CSVVQDPYEQYF
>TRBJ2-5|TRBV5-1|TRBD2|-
TGCGCCAGCAGCCCCGGACTAGTGGTAAAGCAAGAGACCCAGTACTTC
CASSPGLVVKQETQYF
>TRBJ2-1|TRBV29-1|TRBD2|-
TGCAGCGTTGAAGCTGGGAGGGATGAGCAGTTCTTC
CSVEAGRDEQFF
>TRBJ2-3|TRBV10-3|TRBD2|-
TGTGCCAGCCAGCCTAGCGGGGATACGCAGTATTTT
CASQPSGDTQYF
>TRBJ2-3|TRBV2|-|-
TGTGCCAGCGCGGGGCGAGCGGACCACACAGATACGCAGTATTTT
CASAGRADHTDTQYF
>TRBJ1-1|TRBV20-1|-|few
TGCAGTGCCGATCGGGTTAAAGCTTTCTTT
CSADRVKAFF
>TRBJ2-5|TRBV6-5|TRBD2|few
TGTGCCAGCAGTTTCGGGGGGGCGATTGAGACCCAGTACTTC
CASSFGGAIETQYF
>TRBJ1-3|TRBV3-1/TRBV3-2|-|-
TGTGCCAGCAGCCAGGGCCTCAGTTACTCTGGAAACACCATATATTTT
CASSQGLSYSGNTIYF
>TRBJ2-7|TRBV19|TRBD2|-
TGTGCCAGTAGTCCGGGGACTAGCGGCTACGAGCAGTACTTC
CASSPGTSGYEQYF
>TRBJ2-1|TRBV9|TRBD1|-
TGTGCCAGCAGCGTCGGACAGGGGATATACAATGAGCAGTTCTTC
CASSVGQGIYNEQFF
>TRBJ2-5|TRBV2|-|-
TGTGCCAGCCGGTCGGTGTCGGAGACCCAGTACTTC
CASRSVSETQYF
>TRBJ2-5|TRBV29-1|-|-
TGCAGCGTTGGTACAGGATACCAAGAGACCCAGTACTTC
CSVGTGYQETQYF
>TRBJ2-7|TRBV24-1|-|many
TGTGCCACCAGTGGTCAGGGGGGAAACCGAACCGAGCAGTACTTC
CATSGQGGNRTEQYF
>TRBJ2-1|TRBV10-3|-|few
TGTGCCATCAGTGAGTCACAGGACAATGAGCAGTTCTTC
CAISESQDNEQFF
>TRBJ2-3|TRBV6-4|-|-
TGTGCCAGCAGTGTCAGGGAAGGAGATACGCAGTATTTT
CASSVREGDTQYF
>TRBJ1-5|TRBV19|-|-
TGTGCCAGTACCAAATCACAGAGATATAGCAATCAGCCCCAGCATTTT
CASTKSQRYSNQPQHF
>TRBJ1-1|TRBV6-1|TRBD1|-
TGTGCCAGCCGAGACAGGGGCGGGAACACTGAAGCTTTCTTT
CASRDRGGNTEAFF
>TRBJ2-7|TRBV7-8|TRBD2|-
TGTGCCAGCAGCCCTAGCGGGGGCGGGAGGGCCCTGTACGAGCAGTACTTC
CASSPSGGGRALYEQYF
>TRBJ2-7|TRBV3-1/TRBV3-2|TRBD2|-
TGTGCCAGCAGATTTAGCGGGTCCTACGAGCAGTACTTC
CASRFSGSYEQYF
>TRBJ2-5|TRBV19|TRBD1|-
TGTGCCAGTAGTTTGTCCGGGACAGGGGGCCGAGAGACCCAGTACTTC
CASSLSGTGGRETQYF
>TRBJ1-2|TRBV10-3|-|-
TGTGCCATCAGTGAGTCGGGAGGTTATGGCTACACCTTC
CAISESGGYGYTF
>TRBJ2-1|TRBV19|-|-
TGTGCCAGTAGTATAAGGGAGGATCTATACAATGAGCAGTTCTTC
CASSIREDLYNEQFF
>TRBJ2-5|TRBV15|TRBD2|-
TGTGCCACCAGTCCGAGACTAGCGGGAGACAGAGAGACCCAGTACTTC
CATSPRLAGDRETQYF
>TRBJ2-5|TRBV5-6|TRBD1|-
TGTGCCAGCAGCTCAGGACAGGGGCTACAAGAGACCCAGTACTTC
CASSSGQGLQETQYF
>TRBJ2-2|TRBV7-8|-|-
TGTGCAGGGGGTACCGAGGTTGTCGGGGAGCTGTTTTTT
CAGGTEVVGELFF
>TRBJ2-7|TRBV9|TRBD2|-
TGTGCCAGCAGCCCTCGGACTAGCGAAAGGTTTGGGCAGTACTTC
CASSPRTSERFGQYF
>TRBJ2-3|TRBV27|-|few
TGTGCCAGCAGTCCACACAGCGGTACGCAGTATTTT
CASSPHSGTQYF
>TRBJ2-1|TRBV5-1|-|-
TGCGCCAGCCGCCGCCAGGAGGATGAGCAGTTCTTC
CASRRQEDEQFF
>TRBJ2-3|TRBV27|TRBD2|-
TGTGCCAGCAGTACCCTCCGACTAGCGGGAAGGGATACGCAGTATTTT
CASSTLRLAGRDTQYF
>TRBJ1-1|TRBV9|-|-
TGTGCCAGCAGCGTAGTGAGTTGGACAGCTCAGAACACTGAAGCTTTCTTT
CASSVVSWTAQNTEAFF
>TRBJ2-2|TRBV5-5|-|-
TGTGCCAGCAGCGGGCGGGACGCCCCGTTCACCGGGGAGCTGTTTTTT
CASSGRDAPFTGELFF
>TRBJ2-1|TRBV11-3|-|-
TGTGCCAGCAGCTTCGGCGGAAGCTCCTACAATGAGCAGTTCTTC
CASSFGGSSYNEQFF
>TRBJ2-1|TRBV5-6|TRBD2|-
TGTGCCAGCAGGGGACTAGTGGTTGACAATGAGCAGTTCTTC
CASRGLVVDNEQFF
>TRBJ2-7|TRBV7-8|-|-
TGTGCCAGCAGCTTAGCGCGGGACTTCTCCTACGAGCAGTACTTC
CASSLARDFSYEQYF
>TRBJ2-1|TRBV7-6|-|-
TGTGCCAGCAGCTTAAGGTTCGGGGGTTCTTACAATGAGCAGTTCTTC
CASSLRFGGSYNEQFF
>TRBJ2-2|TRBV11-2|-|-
TGTGCCAGCAGCTTACGGGGAGGGGAGCTGTTTTTT
CASSLRGGELFF
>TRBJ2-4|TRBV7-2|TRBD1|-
TGTGCCAGCAGCTCCAGACAGGGTGTTGGTAGCGACATTCAGTACTTC
CASSSRQGVGSDIQYF
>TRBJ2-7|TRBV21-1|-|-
TGTGCCAGCAGCAAAGATAGGGACAGGATATCTTACGAGCAGTACTTC
CASSKDRDRISYEQYF
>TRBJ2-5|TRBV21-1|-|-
TGTGCCAGCAGGGGACAGGGTGATAAGAGCGGGGAGACCCAGTACTTC
CASRGQGDKSGETQYF
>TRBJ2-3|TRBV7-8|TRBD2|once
TGTGCCAGCAGCCCCAGGACTAGCGGAGACCCTAGCACAGATACGCAGTATTTT
CASSPRTSGDPSTDTQYF
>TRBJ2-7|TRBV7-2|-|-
TGTGCCAGCGGGCCGAACTACGAGCAGTACTTC
CASGPNYEQYF
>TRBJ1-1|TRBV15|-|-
TGTGCCACCAGCTTGTCAGGGGCGGATAGAGCTTTCTTT
CATSLSGADRAFF
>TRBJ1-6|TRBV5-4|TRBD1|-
TGTGCCAGCAGCCAGAGAGGGACAGGGCTCTATTATAATTCACCCCTCCACTTT
CASSQRGTGLYYNSPLHF
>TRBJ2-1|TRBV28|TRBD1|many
TGTGCCAGCAGTCCGACAGGGGGCTCGGGGTCCTACAATGAGCAGTTCTTC
CASSPTGGSGSYNEQFF
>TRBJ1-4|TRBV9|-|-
TGTGCCAGCAGCCCCCGAGGGGAAAAACTGTTTTTT
CASSPRGEKLFF
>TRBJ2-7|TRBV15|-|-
TGTGCCACCAGCAGAGAGGGGGAGGTCTACGAGCAGTACTTC
CATSREGEVYEQYF
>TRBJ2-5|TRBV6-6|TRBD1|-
TGTGCCAGCAGTAGGGGACAGCAAGAGACCCAGTACTTC
CASSRGQQETQYF
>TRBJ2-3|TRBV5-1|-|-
TGCGCCAGCAGCTCCGACAGAGATACGCAGTATTTT
CASSSDRDTQYF
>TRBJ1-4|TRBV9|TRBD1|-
TGTGCCAGCAGCGCAGGGACAGTTGGAGAAAAACTGTTTTTT
CASSAGTVGEKLFF
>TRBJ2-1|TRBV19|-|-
TGTGCCAGTAGTATGGGCAGCTACAATGAGCAGTTCTTC
CASSMGSYNEQFF